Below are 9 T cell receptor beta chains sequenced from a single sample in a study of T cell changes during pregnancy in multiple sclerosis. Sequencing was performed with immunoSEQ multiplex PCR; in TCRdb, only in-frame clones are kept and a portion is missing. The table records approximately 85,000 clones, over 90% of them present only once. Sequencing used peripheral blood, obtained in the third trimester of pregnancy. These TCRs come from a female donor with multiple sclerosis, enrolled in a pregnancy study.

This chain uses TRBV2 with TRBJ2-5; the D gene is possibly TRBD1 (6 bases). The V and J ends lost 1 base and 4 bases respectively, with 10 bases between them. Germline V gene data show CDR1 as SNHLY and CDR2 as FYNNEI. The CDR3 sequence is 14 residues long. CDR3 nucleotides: TGTGCCAGCAGTGAAGGTGGGGGCGGAGAGACCCAGTACTTC. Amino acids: CASSEGGGGETQYF.

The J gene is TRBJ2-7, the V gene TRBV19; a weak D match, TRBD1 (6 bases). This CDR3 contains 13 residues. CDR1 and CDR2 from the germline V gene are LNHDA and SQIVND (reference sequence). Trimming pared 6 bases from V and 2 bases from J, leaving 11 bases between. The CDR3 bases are TGTGCCAGTAGCCACAGGGTCACCTACGAGCAGTACTTC. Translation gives CASSHRVTYEQYF.

CDR3 bases: TGTGCCAGCAGCTTAGGACAGGGGGCCCCTTACCAAGAGACCCAGTACTTC. Protein: CASSLGQGAPYQETQYF. This sequence joins TRBV7-9 and TRBJ2-5, with 10 bases matching TRBD1. CDR1 is SEHNR, CDR2 FQNEAQ, per germline (reference sequence). J was trimmed by 0 bases and V by 1 base; bases with no gene match: 5. There are 17 residues in the CDR3.

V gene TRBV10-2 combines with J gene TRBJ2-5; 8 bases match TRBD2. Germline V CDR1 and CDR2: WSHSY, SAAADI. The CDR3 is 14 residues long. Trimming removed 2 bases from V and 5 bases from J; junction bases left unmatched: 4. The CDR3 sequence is CASSEGLAGETQYF. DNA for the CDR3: TGCGCCAGCAGTGAGGGACTAGCTGGGGAGACCCAGTACTTC.

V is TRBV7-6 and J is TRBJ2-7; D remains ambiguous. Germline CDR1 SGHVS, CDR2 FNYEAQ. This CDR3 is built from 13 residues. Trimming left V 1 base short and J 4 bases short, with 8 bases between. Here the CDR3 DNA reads TGTGCCAGCAGCTTAGAAAGCACGTACGAGCAGTACTTC. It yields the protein CASSLESTYEQYF.

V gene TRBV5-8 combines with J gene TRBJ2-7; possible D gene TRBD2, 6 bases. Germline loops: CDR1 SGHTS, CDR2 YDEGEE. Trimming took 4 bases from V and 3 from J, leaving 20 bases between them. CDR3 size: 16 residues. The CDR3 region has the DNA TGTGCCAGCAGCACGGGACTTTCTCCTTATCACTACGAGCAGTACTTC. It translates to CASSTGLSPYHYEQYF.

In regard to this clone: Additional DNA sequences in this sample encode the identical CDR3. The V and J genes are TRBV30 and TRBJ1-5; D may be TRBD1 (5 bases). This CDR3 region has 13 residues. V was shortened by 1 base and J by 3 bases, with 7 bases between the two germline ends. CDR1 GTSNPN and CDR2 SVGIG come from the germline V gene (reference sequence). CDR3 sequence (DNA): TGTGCCTGGAGTGGGGGCGACAATCAGCCCCAGCATTTT. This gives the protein CAWSGGDNQPQHF.

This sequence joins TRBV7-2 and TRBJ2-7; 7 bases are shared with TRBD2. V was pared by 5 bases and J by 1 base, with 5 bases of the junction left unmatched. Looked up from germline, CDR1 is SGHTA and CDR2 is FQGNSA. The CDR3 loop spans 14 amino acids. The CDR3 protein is CASSRDYRSYEQYF. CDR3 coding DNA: TGTGCCAGCAGCCGGGACTACAGATCCTACGAGCAGTACTTC.

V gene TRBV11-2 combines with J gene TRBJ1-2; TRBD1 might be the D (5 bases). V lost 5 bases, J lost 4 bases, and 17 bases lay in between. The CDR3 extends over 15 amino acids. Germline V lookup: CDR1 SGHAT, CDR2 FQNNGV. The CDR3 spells CASSAAHRPLYGYTF. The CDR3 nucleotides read TGTGCCAGCAGCGCAGCCCACAGGCCCCTCTATGGCTACACCTTC.